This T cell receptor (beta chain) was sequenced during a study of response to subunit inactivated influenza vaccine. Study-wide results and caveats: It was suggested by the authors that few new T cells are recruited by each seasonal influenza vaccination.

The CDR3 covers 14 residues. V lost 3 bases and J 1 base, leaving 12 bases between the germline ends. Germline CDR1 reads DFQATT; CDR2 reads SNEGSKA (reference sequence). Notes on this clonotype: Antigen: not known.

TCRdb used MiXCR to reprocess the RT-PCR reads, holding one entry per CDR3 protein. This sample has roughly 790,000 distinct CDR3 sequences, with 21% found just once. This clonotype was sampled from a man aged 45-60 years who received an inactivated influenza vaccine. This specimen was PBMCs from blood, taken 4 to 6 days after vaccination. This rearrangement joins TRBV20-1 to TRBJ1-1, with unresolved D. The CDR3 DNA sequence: TGCAGTGCTAGGGTCGCAGGAAAGAACACTGAAGCTTTCTTT. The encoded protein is CSARVAGKNTEAFF.